The entry below gives a single T cell receptor (beta chain) sequence along with its context. The antigen is undetermined. The sample originates from a study of a mutant IDH1 vaccine in newly diagnosed glioma. About the research overall: All eight of the vaccinations patients received fell in weeks 1, 3, 5, 7, 11, 15, 19 and 23. Patients received vaccination from 4-6 weeks after radiotherapy alone, or with temozolomide cycles. Treated patients had a mean age of about 38 years and a 62.5% male, 37.5% female split.

Findings and caveats of the study: Among top peripheral T cell clonotypes, changes seemed unrelated to pseudoprogression.

This CDR3 spans 13 amino acids. The ends were cut back, 2 bases at V and 5 bases at J, with 9 bases in the middle. Germline lookup yields CDR1 MNHNS and CDR2 SASEGT. TCRdb keeps only in-frame clones here, not all; method: immunoSEQ multiplex PCR. The profile shows some 60,000 clones, around 80% of them singletons. Time point indicated: week 11, during vaccination. The content of each vaccine dose was 300 ug of mutant IDH1 20-mer peptide, and topical imiquimod accompanied it. The source was PBMCs, collected from a glioma patient whose treatment included an IDH1 peptide vaccine. The chain uses TRBV6-1 and TRBJ2-5; D uncertain. This clonotype was obtained from a man aged 45 to 65 with glioma. This CDR3 is CASSEKGQETQYF. The CDR3 coding sequence is TGTGCCAGCAGTGAAAAAGGGCAGGAGACCCAGTACTTC.